A single sample gave rise to the 17 T cell receptor beta chains below, sequenced in a study of regulatory T cells in long-lasting Graves disease. In building TCR beta libraries, iRepertoire HTBI primers were used together with Arm-PCR of CDR3 regions. MiXCR, applied by TCRdb to the multiplex PCR reads, yields one record per CDR3 protein. The top ten hold 40% to 50% of the sample, which has 700,000 or so distinct CDR3 sequences, 25% to 30% seen once. Time point defined: persistent/refractory GD, antithyroid drugs over 5 years with positive TRAb. PBMCs were the source of the RNA used for TCR sequencing. The specimen comprised peripheral blood mononuclear cells (PBMCs), sampled when the disease was refractory, from a patient treated with antithyroid drugs. These receptor sequences come from a female donor with Graves disease.

There are many counts of this clonotype. The genes are TRBV2 and TRBJ1-1, with unresolved D. Trimming shortened V by 3 bases and J by 7 bases, and 9 bases separated the two germline ends. There are 12 residues in the CDR3. The V gene's germline CDR1 is SNHLY and CDR2 FYNNEI. CDR3 residues: CASSEVGSEAFF. The CDR3 DNA reads TGTGCCAGCAGTGAGGTGGGGAGTGAAGCTTTCTTT.

V usage is TRBV12-3 or TRBV12-4 and J usage is TRBJ2-7; D is perhaps TRBD1 (5 bases). Between the trimmed V and J ends, which lost 2 bases and 6 bases, there was a span of 11 bases. The CDR3 has 13 amino acids. The chain's CDR3 is CASSLSQGGEQYF. The CDR3 DNA sequence: TGTGCCAGCAGTTTAAGTCAGGGCGGCGAGCAGTACTTC.

The J gene is TRBJ2-2, the V gene TRBV7-9; the D call may be TRBD1 or TRBD2 (5 bases each). The CDR3 sequence is 14 residues long. The germline CDR1 and CDR2 sequences are SEHNR and FQNEAQ (reference sequence). The germline V and J ends were trimmed by 8 bases and 6 bases, with 16 bases remaining between them. CDR3: CASQWGREAGELFF. The CDR3, as DNA: TGTGCCAGCCAATGGGGACGAGAGGCCGGGGAGCTGTTTTTT.

The rearrangement joins TRBV2 to TRBJ2-6; D is uncertain. V was shortened by 1 base and J by 0 bases, with 13 bases between the two germline ends. Germline V lookup: CDR1 SNHLY, CDR2 FYNNEI. The CDR3 totals 18 residues. Written as DNA, the CDR3 is TGTGCCAGCAGTGAAGGGGTTAGCCTATACTCTGGGGCCAACGTCCTGACTTTC. Translation gives CASSEGVSLYSGANVLTF.

This clonotype was counted only a few times. The rearrangement links TRBV20-1 to TRBJ1-5, with D uncertain. The CDR3 is 13 amino acids. The germline V and J ends were trimmed by 0 bases and 5 bases, with 8 bases remaining between them. CDR1 is DFQATT and CDR2 is SNEGSKA in the germline V gene (reference sequence). In nucleotides, the CDR3 is TGCAGTGCTAGAGAAGGTCCGTATCAGCCCCAGCATTTT. Translating gives CSAREGPYQPQHF.

This clonotype was recorded many times. The chain employs TRBV11-2 and TRBJ2-5, with 10 bases matching TRBD2. J was trimmed by 4 bases and V by 5 bases; bases with no gene match: 10. The CDR3 length is 16 residues. Germline V gene sequence: CDR1 SGHAT, CDR2 FQNNGV. Here the CDR3 reads CASSGTKAGGTETQYF. The CDR3 DNA reads TGTGCCAGCAGCGGGACTAAAGCGGGAGGGACAGAGACCCAGTACTTC.

This clonotype came up a few times. The CDR3 here is CASIFAGDGYTF. The CDR3 coding sequence is TGTGCCAGCATCTTTGCAGGGGATGGCTACACCTTC. The chain carries TRBV7-9 and TRBJ1-2; D possibly corresponds to TRBD1 (6 bases). V was cut by 7 bases and J by 6 bases, with 12 bases left in between. Germline CDR1 reads SEHNR; CDR2 reads FQNEAQ (reference sequence). CDR3 length: 12 amino acids.

This clonotype has just a few counts. The gene calls are TRBV19 and TRBJ1-1, with D tentatively TRBD1 (6 bases). Germline CDR1 and CDR2: LNHDA and SQIVND (reference sequence). This CDR3 contains 13 residues. V was clipped by 5 bases and J by 4 bases, with 11 bases between them. The CDR3 nucleotides are TGTGCCAGTAGTCCAACAGGGCGCACTGAAGCTTTCTTT. Translated: CASSPTGRTEAFF.

This chain connects TRBV6-1 to TRBJ1-5, with D perhaps TRBD1 (5 bases). CDR1 MNHNS and CDR2 SASEGT come from the germline V gene. This CDR3 has 14 residues. V lost 6 bases to trimming and J lost 5 bases, with 14 bases between them. This CDR3 reads CASRGTARHQPQHF. The CDR3 region has the DNA TGTGCCAGCAGGGGGACGGCGAGACATCAGCCCCAGCATTTT.

This clonotype has only a few counts. The genes are TRBV30 and TRBJ1-5; D gene uncertain. V was trimmed by 0 bases and J by 8 bases, leaving 11 bases between them. There are 13 residues in the CDR3. Germline V gene lookup returns CDR1 GTSNPN and CDR2 SVGIG (reference sequence). CDR3 bases: TGTGCCTGGAGTGTACGTGGGATGGAGCCCCAGCATTTT. Translation: CAWSVRGMEPQHF. Looking up the rest from reference TRBV30 and TRBJ1-5 gives the full variable domain: SQTIHQWPATLVQPVGSPLSLECTVEGTSNPNLYWYRQAAGRGLQLLFYSVGIGQISSEVPQNLSASRPQDRQFILSSKKLLLSDSGFYLCAWSVRGMEPQHFGDGTRLSIL.

In this sample, this clonotype turned up many times. The rearrangement links TRBV12-3 or TRBV12-4 to TRBJ1-1, with D unresolved. This CDR3 has 14 amino acids. V lost 1 base and J 1 base, leaving 7 bases between the germline ends. The CDR3: CASSLDRANTEAFF. In nucleotides, the CDR3 is TGTGCCAGCAGTTTAGATAGGGCGAACACTGAAGCTTTCTTT.

This clonotype was seen a handful of times. The V and J genes are TRBV5-1 and TRBJ2-1; 9 nucleotides align to TRBD1. This CDR3 contains 14 residues. With 7 bases clipped from V and 5 bases from J, the junction kept 7 bases outside the gene matches. Germline CDR1 is SGHRS and CDR2 is YFSETQ. The CDR3 loop reads CASSQGQGHNEQFF. CDR3 DNA: TGCGCCAGCTCGCAAGGACAGGGGCACAATGAGCAGTTCTTC.

This clonotype was seen more than once but under ten times. The V and J genes are TRBV30 and TRBJ1-5; 8 bases are shared with TRBD1. V shed 1 base, J shed 6 bases, and the junction held 2 bases outside the gene matches. Germline V CDR1 and CDR2: GTSNPN, SVGIG (reference sequence). This CDR3 is built from 13 residues. Here the CDR3 reads CAWSATGGQPQHF. In DNA form, the CDR3 reads TGTGCCTGGAGTGCAACAGGGGGTCAGCCCCAGCATTTT.

This clonotype was detected ten times or more. The J gene is TRBJ1-2, the V gene TRBV12-3 or TRBV12-4; no firm D call. This CDR3 has 13 residues. V was pared by 10 bases and J by 6 bases, with 18 bases between. CDR3 nucleotide sequence: TGTGCCACTTTCCTCCGGAATAGCAATGGCTACACCTTC. This translates into CATFLRNSNGYTF.

This clonotype was counted only a few times. The chain carries TRBV10-3 and TRBJ1-2; no definite D call. Trimming took 6 bases from V and 8 from J, leaving 16 bases between them. Germline assignment: CDR1 ENHRY and CDR2 SYGVKD. The length of the CDR3 is 13 residues. CDR3: CAISGGEYIGYTF. The CDR3 DNA follows: TGTGCCATCAGCGGCGGGGAGTACATCGGCTACACCTTC.

V gene TRBV12-3 or TRBV12-4 combines with J gene TRBJ1-2; D is ambiguous. The CDR3 is 13 residues long. V shed 8 bases and J shed 4 bases, with 14 bases lying between them. Written as DNA, the CDR3 is TGTGCCAGCCAACCACAGAGCTTCTATGGCTACACCTTC. Its translation is CASQPQSFYGYTF.

The rearrangement uses TRBV6-1 and TRBJ1-4; a possible D gene is TRBD1 (5 bases). The V gene lost 4 bases and the J gene lost 2 bases, with 11 bases spanning the gap. The CDR3 has 15 residues. Germline CDR1 is MNHNS and CDR2 is SASEGT. The CDR3 is CASSAGTGTNEKLFF. The DNA for the CDR3 is TGTGCCAGCAGTGCCGGGACCGGGACTAATGAAAAACTGTTTTTT.